These 14 T cell receptor beta chains were all obtained from the same sample, sequenced in a study of cytomegalovirus exposure and HLA in healthy donors. PCR was performed using 60 Vbeta and 13 Jbeta primers. The assay was immunoSEQ multiplex PCR, and TCRdb's table has in-frame clones only and misses some. Among around 130,000 clones listed, around three quarters were seen once. Sequenced material: PBMCs. These receptors were collected from a woman between 50 and 59 years old in good health and CMV-seronegative.

The gene calls are TRBV27 and TRBJ2-1; 8 nucleotides line up with TRBD2. The CDR3 contains 16 residues. J was trimmed by 4 bases and V by 1 base; bases with no gene match: 6. Germline V gene sequence: CDR1 MNHEY, CDR2 SMNVEV (reference sequence). Here the CDR3 reads CASSLWVTSGYNEQFF. CDR3 coding DNA: TGTGCCAGCAGTTTATGGGTAACTAGCGGATACAATGAGCAGTTCTTC.

The chain is built from TRBV5-1 and TRBJ1-1; 8 bases fit TRBD1. CDR3 length equals 14 residues. Looked up from germline, CDR1 is SGHRS and CDR2 is YFSETQ. Trimming cost V 6 bases and J 4 bases; bases outside gene matches: 8. The CDR3 DNA reads TGCGCCAGCAACAAACAGGGGGGTCGCACTGAAGCTTTCTTT. It yields the protein CASNKQGGRTEAFF.

The genes are TRBV30 and TRBJ1-2; 9 bases align to TRBD1. The length of the CDR3 is 14 residues. The germline CDR1 and CDR2 sequences are GTSNPN and SVGIG (reference sequence). J was trimmed by 3 bases and V by 4 bases; bases with no gene match: 6. CDR3 in amino acids: CAWTGQGRDYGYTF. In DNA form, the CDR3 reads TGTGCCTGGACAGGACAGGGGAGAGACTATGGCTACACCTTC.

This clone was counted only a few times. The genes are TRBV29-1 and TRBJ2-6; no definite D call. Per the germline V gene, CDR1 is SQVTM and CDR2 is ANQGSEA. The CDR3 length is 15 residues. Trimming cost V 0 bases and J 0 bases, with 6 bases left between them. Here the CDR3 DNA reads TGCAGCGTTGAAGATCAGGACTCTGGGGCCAACGTCCTGACTTTC. Its translation is CSVEDQDSGANVLTF. Combining the CDR3 with reference TRBV29-1 and TRBJ2-6 gives the whole variable domain SAVISQKPSRDICQRGTSLTIQCQVDSQVTMMFWYRQQPGQSLTLIATANQGSEATYESGFVIDKFPISRPNLTFSTLTVSNMSPEDSSIYLCSVEDQDSGANVLTFGAGSRLTVL.

This chain uses TRBV5-1 with TRBJ2-6, with D tentatively TRBD2 (6 bases). This CDR3 has 19 residues. V dropped 0 bases and J dropped 0 bases, with 16 bases sitting between them. Germline loops: CDR1 SGHRS, CDR2 YFSETQ. The CDR3 loop reads CASSLAMGGIGSGANVLTF. The CDR3 DNA is TGCGCCAGCAGCTTGGCGATGGGGGGTATAGGCTCTGGGGCCAACGTCCTGACTTTC.

This rearrangement joins TRBV27 to TRBJ1-1; 7 bases are shared with TRBD1. The CDR3 runs 14 residues. Germline V lookup: CDR1 MNHEY, CDR2 SMNVEV (reference sequence). J was trimmed by 7 bases and V by 4 bases; bases with no gene match: 9. CDR3 nucleotides: TGTGCCAGCAGTTGGGACAGAGTCTTCGGTGAAGCTTTCTTT. Protein sequence: CASSWDRVFGEAFF.

This chain connects TRBV4-1 to TRBJ2-1, with 12 nucleotides matching TRBD2. V shed 2 bases and J 2 bases; nucleotides not matched to a gene: 4. Germline V gene sequence: CDR1 MGHRA, CDR2 YSYEKL. The CDR3 is 17 residues long. The DNA of the CDR3 is TGCGCCAGCAGCCAATTGAGACTAGCGGGAGCCTACAATGAGCAGTTCTTC. Encoded protein: CASSQLRLAGAYNEQFF.

The gene calls are TRBV5-1 and TRBJ1-4; D gene ambiguous. CDR1 SGHRS and CDR2 YFSETQ come from the germline V gene. The ends were cut back, 0 bases at V and 0 bases at J, with 6 bases in the middle. CDR3 length equals 15 residues. CDR3 DNA: TGCGCCAGCAGCTTGGACGCGTCAACTAATGAAAAACTGTTTTTT. It specifies CASSLDASTNEKLFF.

The CDR3 loop reads CASSHSAGDYEQYF. The CDR3 DNA sequence: TGTGCCAGCAGCCACTCCGCAGGGGATTACGAGCAGTACTTC. The chain couples TRBV7-2 to TRBJ2-7; possible D gene TRBD1, 6 bases. CDR3 length: 14 residues. V was pared by 5 bases and J by 4 bases, with 15 bases between. Per the germline V gene, CDR1 is SGHTA and CDR2 is FQGNSA.

V gene TRBV6-1 combines with J gene TRBJ2-1; 9 nucleotides line up with TRBD2. Germline V gives CDR1 MNHNS, CDR2 SASEGT. The ends lost 0 bases at V and 8 bases at J; junction bases unmatched: 8. The CDR3 length is 16 residues. The CDR3 DNA is TGTGCCAGCAGTGAAGCGCTAGCGGGGATGATGTATGAGCAGTTCTTC. This codes for CASSEALAGMMYEQFF.

The chain uses TRBV4-2 and TRBJ2-1; 7 bases align to TRBD2. CDR3 length equals 14 residues. Trimming removed 5 bases from V and 2 bases from J; junction bases left unmatched: 3. The germline CDR1 and CDR2 sequences are LGHNA and YNFKEQ. CDR3 in amino acids: CASSWRGTYNEQFF. In nucleotides, the CDR3 is TGTGCCAGCAGCTGGCGGGGGACCTACAATGAGCAGTTCTTC.

CDR3 bases: TGCGCCAGCAGCCCTCACTCGAGTCAGCCCCAGCATTTT. Its protein is CASSPHSSQPQHF. The genes are TRBV4-1 and TRBJ1-5; D unresolved. This CDR3 spans 13 amino acids. The germline gives CDR1 MGHRA, CDR2 YSYEKL. V was trimmed by 4 bases and J by 6 bases, leaving 10 bases between them.

The table lists this clone with a few counts. The V call is TRBV5-6, the J call TRBJ1-1; D unresolved. The ends were cut back, 0 bases at V and 8 bases at J, with 8 bases in the middle. This CDR3 has 12 amino acids. Germline CDR1 SGHDT, CDR2 YYEEEE. The CDR3 sequence: CASSLVAREAFF. In nucleotides, the CDR3 is TGTGCCAGCAGCTTGGTTGCCAGGGAAGCTTTCTTT.

The chain joins TRBV2 to TRBJ1-5; TRBD1 is a possible D gene (6 bases). The CDR3 is 15 amino acids. Germline CDR1 reads SNHLY; CDR2 reads FYNNEI. Trimming took 4 bases from V and 0 from J, leaving 10 bases between them. CDR3 residues: CASSGRGGSNQPQHF. The CDR3 DNA reads TGTGCCAGCAGTGGGCGAGGGGGTAGCAATCAGCCCCAGCATTTT.